This is a list of T cell receptor beta chains from one sample in a study of cytomegalovirus exposure and HLA in healthy donors. Assay used: immunoSEQ multiplex PCR; TCRdb lists only in-frame clones, some missing. The table lists under 150,000 clones, about 80% of them singletons. The sequenced sample consisted of PBMCs. The receptors originated from a woman aged 35 to 49 in good health and CMV-seronegative. Each CDR3 is given with its conserved first and last residue. A D gene is named only where the DNA matches it firmly. Part of the rows lack a size; the others show once, few, many or a class for expanded clones.

J gene: TRBJ1-5
D gene: TRBD1
V gene: TRBV5-1
clone size: .
CDR3 DNA: TGCGCCAGCAGCCTTGGAGAGGGGGCCCAGCCCCAGCATTTT
CDR3 protein: CASSLGEGAQPQHF

J gene: TRBJ2-5
D gene: TRBD2
V gene: TRBV18
clone size: .
CDR3 DNA: TGTGCCAGCTCACCACGGGGGGGTTCGGCGGAGACCCAGTACTTC
CDR3 protein: CASSPRGGSAETQYF

J gene: TRBJ1-3
D gene: .
V gene: TRBV13
clone size: .
CDR3 DNA: TGTGCCAGCAGCCCTCGCGGCCTTGGGGCCTTTAATGGAAACACCATATATTTT
CDR3 protein: CASSPRGLGAFNGNTIYF

J gene: TRBJ1-2
D gene: TRBD1
V gene: TRBV7-9
clone size: .
CDR3 DNA: TGTGCCAGCAGCTCGGGGCGGGACAGAGTCTCGAAGGGCTACACCTTC
CDR3 protein: CASSSGRDRVSKGYTF

J gene: TRBJ2-4
D gene: .
V gene: TRBV4-3
clone size: .
CDR3 DNA: TGCGCCAGCAGCCCACGCCGACTAGTTTCTCACATTCAGTACTTC
CDR3 protein: CASSPRRLVSHIQYF

J gene: TRBJ2-7
D gene: TRBD1
V gene: TRBV20-1
clone size: once
CDR3 DNA: TGCAGTGCACCGACAGGGGCCGAGCAGTACTTC
CDR3 protein: CSAPTGAEQYF

J gene: TRBJ1-5
D gene: .
V gene: TRBV2
clone size: .
CDR3 DNA: TGTGCCAGCACTCCGGGACTGAGTCATCAGCCCCAGCATTTT
CDR3 protein: CASTPGLSHQPQHF

J gene: TRBJ2-7
D gene: TRBD1
V gene: TRBV2
clone size: .
CDR3 DNA: TGTGCCAGCAGTGAGAACCTGGACAGGGTTGAGGGCGAGCAGTACTTC
CDR3 protein: CASSENLDRVEGEQYF

J gene: TRBJ1-3
D gene: .
V gene: TRBV9
clone size: .
CDR3 DNA: TGTGCCAGCAGCCCCGCCGGGGGGCCTGGAAACACCATATATTTT
CDR3 protein: CASSPAGGPGNTIYF

J gene: TRBJ1-2
D gene: TRBD1
V gene: TRBV10-3
clone size: .
CDR3 DNA: TGTGCCATCAGTGAGGGACAGGGGAACTATGGCTACACCTTC
CDR3 protein: CAISEGQGNYGYTF

J gene: TRBJ2-3
D gene: TRBD2
V gene: TRBV5-1
clone size: once
CDR3 DNA: TGCGCCAGCAGATTAGGACTAGCGGGGACCACAGATACGCAGTATTTT
CDR3 protein: CASRLGLAGTTDTQYF

J gene: TRBJ2-5
D gene: .
V gene: TRBV13
clone size: .
CDR3 DNA: TGTGCCAGCAGCTTAGACGATAGCCAGGAGACCCAGTACTTC
CDR3 protein: CASSLDDSQETQYF

J gene: TRBJ1-2
D gene: TRBD1
V gene: TRBV7-9
clone size: .
CDR3 DNA: TGTGCCAGCAGCTCACCAGGGGGCTCTAACTATGGCTACACCTTC
CDR3 protein: CASSSPGGSNYGYTF

J gene: TRBJ1-5
D gene: .
V gene: TRBV2
clone size: .
CDR3 DNA: TGTGCCAGCACGGGGGGGCGGGATCAGCCCCAGCATTTT
CDR3 protein: CASTGGRDQPQHF

J gene: TRBJ2-5
D gene: TRBD2
V gene: TRBV19
clone size: .
CDR3 DNA: TGTGCCAGTAGTATAGATATAGCGGGAGGTCAAGAGACCCAGTACTTC
CDR3 protein: CASSIDIAGGQETQYF

J gene: TRBJ2-3
D gene: .
V gene: TRBV7-9
clone size: once
CDR3 DNA: TGTGCCAGCAGCTCCCTAGAAGATACGCAGTATTTT
CDR3 protein: CASSSLEDTQYF

J gene: TRBJ2-5
D gene: TRBD2
V gene: TRBV28
clone size: .
CDR3 DNA: TGTGCCAGCACATTTAGAGCGGGAGGGCAAGAGACCCAGTACTTC
CDR3 protein: CASTFRAGGQETQYF

J gene: TRBJ1-2
D gene: .
V gene: TRBV30
clone size: .
CDR3 DNA: TGTGGAGCTAACCCTAACTATGGCTACACCTTC
CDR3 protein: CGANPNYGYTF

J gene: TRBJ1-3
D gene: .
V gene: TRBV7-9
clone size: .
CDR3 DNA: TGTGCCAGCAGCCCCAGGGAATCGGGAAACACCATATATTTT
CDR3 protein: CASSPRESGNTIYF

J gene: TRBJ2-6
D gene: TRBD2
V gene: TRBV6-5
clone size: .
CDR3 DNA: TGTGCCAGCAAGTGGGGGGGGACTGGGGCCAACGTCCTGACTTTC
CDR3 protein: CASKWGGTGANVLTF

J gene: TRBJ1-5
D gene: TRBD1
V gene: TRBV28
clone size: few
CDR3 DNA: TGTGCCAGCAGTTTCAGACAGGGCCCTCAGCCCCAGCATTTT
CDR3 protein: CASSFRQGPQPQHF

J gene: TRBJ2-2
D gene: TRBD2
V gene: TRBV27
clone size: few
CDR3 DNA: TGTGCCAGCAGTTCATTCGGGGCTAGCGGGAACACCGGGGAGCTGTTTTTT
CDR3 protein: CASSSFGASGNTGELFF

J gene: TRBJ2-7
D gene: .
V gene: TRBV5-1
clone size: .
CDR3 DNA: TGCGCCAGCAGCCCCCGGACAGATCCCGAGCAGTACTTC
CDR3 protein: CASSPRTDPEQYF

J gene: TRBJ1-2
D gene: .
V gene: TRBV4-1
clone size: once
CDR3 DNA: TGCGCCAGCAGCCAGCCCAAGGTCGGGGGATCTGGCTACACCTTC
CDR3 protein: CASSQPKVGGSGYTF

J gene: TRBJ2-7
D gene: TRBD2
V gene: TRBV12-5
clone size: .
CDR3 DNA: TGTGCTAGTGGTTTTGGGGACCGGACTAGCTCCCACGAGCAGTACTTC
CDR3 protein: CASGFGDRTSSHEQYF

J gene: TRBJ2-7
D gene: .
V gene: TRBV6-1
clone size: .
CDR3 DNA: TGTGCCAGCAGTGAACCCAACCTGGGGGGTAGACACTACGAGCAGTACTTC
CDR3 protein: CASSEPNLGGRHYEQYF

J gene: TRBJ1-3
D gene: .
V gene: TRBV14
clone size: .
CDR3 DNA: TGTGCCAGCAGCCAAGAAGCAGACTACTCTGGAAACACCATATATTTT
CDR3 protein: CASSQEADYSGNTIYF

J gene: TRBJ1-6
D gene: TRBD1
V gene: TRBV5-1
clone size: .
CDR3 DNA: TGCGCCAGCAGCGAGACAGGGCCTTCGGGAAATTCACCCCTCCACTTT
CDR3 protein: CASSETGPSGNSPLHF

J gene: TRBJ1-1
D gene: .
V gene: TRBV7-8
clone size: .
CDR3 DNA: TGTGCCAGCAGCGCCGGCGGTGTGAACACTGAAGCTTTCTTT
CDR3 protein: CASSAGGVNTEAFF

J gene: TRBJ1-1
D gene: TRBD1
V gene: TRBV2
clone size: .
CDR3 DNA: TGTGCCAGCAGTGAAAAGCGATGGGGACAGGGGGATACAGCTTTCTTT
CDR3 protein: CASSEKRWGQGDTAFF

J gene: TRBJ2-1
D gene: .
V gene: TRBV5-4
clone size: .
CDR3 DNA: TGTGCCAGCAGCCCGCAGGGACTTCGAAACAATGAGCAGTTCTTC
CDR3 protein: CASSPQGLRNNEQFF

J gene: TRBJ2-5
D gene: TRBD2
V gene: TRBV27
clone size: .
CDR3 DNA: TGTGCCAGCAGAACGTACGACTCGGGGGGGACCCAGTACTTC
CDR3 protein: CASRTYDSGGTQYF

J gene: TRBJ1-1
D gene: TRBD1
V gene: TRBV6-1
clone size: .
CDR3 DNA: TGTGCCAGCAGTGGTACAGGGGGTACAGAGTTCTTT
CDR3 protein: CASSGTGGTEFF

J gene: TRBJ2-1
D gene: TRBD2
V gene: TRBV27
clone size: .
CDR3 DNA: TGTGCCAGCAGTTTAGGCGGGAGGGCCTACAATGAGCAGTTCTTC
CDR3 protein: CASSLGGRAYNEQFF

J gene: TRBJ1-4
D gene: TRBD1
V gene: TRBV4-3
clone size: few
CDR3 DNA: TGCGCCAGCAGCCAGGACAGGGGGCGGTTGGAACTGTTTTTT
CDR3 protein: CASSQDRGRLELFF

J gene: TRBJ2-3
D gene: TRBD2
V gene: TRBV5-1
clone size: .
CDR3 DNA: TGCGCCAGCAGCTCCCCAAGCGGGGCAGATACGCAGTATTTT
CDR3 protein: CASSSPSGADTQYF

J gene: TRBJ1-1
D gene: .
V gene: TRBV6-1
clone size: .
CDR3 DNA: TGTGCCAGCAGTGTTCGCGGGGGGGCGAACACTGAAGCTTTCTTT
CDR3 protein: CASSVRGGANTEAFF

J gene: TRBJ1-6
D gene: .
V gene: TRBV28
clone size: .
CDR3 DNA: TGTGCCAGCAGTCGCCCACAGGGAACGGATTCACCCCTCCACTTT
CDR3 protein: CASSRPQGTDSPLHF

J gene: TRBJ2-3
D gene: TRBD1
V gene: TRBV5-4
clone size: .
CDR3 DNA: TGTGCCAGCCGCAGACAGGGAAGCACAGATACGCAGTATTTT
CDR3 protein: CASRRQGSTDTQYF

J gene: TRBJ2-7
D gene: .
V gene: TRBV5-1
clone size: .
CDR3 DNA: TGCGCCAGCAGAGATACTGGGGGGACCTACGAGCAGTACTTC
CDR3 protein: CASRDTGGTYEQYF

J gene: TRBJ2-1
D gene: TRBD1
V gene: TRBV19
clone size: .
CDR3 DNA: TGTGCCAGTAGTAAACTTTGGGACAGGAGCTCCTACAATGAGCAGTTCTTC
CDR3 protein: CASSKLWDRSSYNEQFF

J gene: TRBJ2-1
D gene: .
V gene: TRBV4-3
clone size: .
CDR3 DNA: TGCGCCAGCAGCCGCCGACAGGAGACAAACAATGAGCAGTTCTTC
CDR3 protein: CASSRRQETNNEQFF

J gene: TRBJ1-4
D gene: .
V gene: TRBV4-3
clone size: few
CDR3 DNA: TGCGCCAGCAGCCAAGATCGCCGGGAAAAACTGTTTTTT
CDR3 protein: CASSQDRREKLFF

J gene: TRBJ2-5
D gene: .
V gene: TRBV9
clone size: .
CDR3 DNA: TGTGCCAGCAGCGGACGGGGTGGAGGGGCAGAGACCCAGTACTTC
CDR3 protein: CASSGRGGGAETQYF

J gene: TRBJ2-5
D gene: TRBD2
V gene: TRBV9
clone size: few
CDR3 DNA: TGTGCCAGCAGCGTAGGGGGGACTAGCGGAGGAGGGGAGACCCAGTACTTC
CDR3 protein: CASSVGGTSGGGETQYF

J gene: TRBJ2-7
D gene: .
V gene: TRBV27
clone size: .
CDR3 DNA: TGTGCCCACCCCCTTCTTAGCCGGGACACGGGATACCACGAGCAGTACTTC
CDR3 protein: CAHPLLSRDTGYHEQYF

J gene: TRBJ1-4
D gene: .
V gene: TRBV2
clone size: .
CDR3 DNA: TGTGCCAGCAGGGGCAGAACTAATGAAAAACTGTTTTTT
CDR3 protein: CASRGRTNEKLFF